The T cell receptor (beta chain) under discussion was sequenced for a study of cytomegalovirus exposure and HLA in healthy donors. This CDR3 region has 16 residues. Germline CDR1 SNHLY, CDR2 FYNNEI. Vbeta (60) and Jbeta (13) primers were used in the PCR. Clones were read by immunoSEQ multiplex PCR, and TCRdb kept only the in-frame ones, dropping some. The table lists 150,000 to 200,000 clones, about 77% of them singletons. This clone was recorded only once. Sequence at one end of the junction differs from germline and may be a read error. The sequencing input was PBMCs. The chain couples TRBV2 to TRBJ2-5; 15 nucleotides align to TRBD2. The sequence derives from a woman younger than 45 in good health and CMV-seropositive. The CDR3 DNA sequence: TGTGCCAGCAGTCCTGGACTAGCGGGGGGGAAAGAGGCCCAGTACTTC. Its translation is CASSPGLAGGKEAQYF.